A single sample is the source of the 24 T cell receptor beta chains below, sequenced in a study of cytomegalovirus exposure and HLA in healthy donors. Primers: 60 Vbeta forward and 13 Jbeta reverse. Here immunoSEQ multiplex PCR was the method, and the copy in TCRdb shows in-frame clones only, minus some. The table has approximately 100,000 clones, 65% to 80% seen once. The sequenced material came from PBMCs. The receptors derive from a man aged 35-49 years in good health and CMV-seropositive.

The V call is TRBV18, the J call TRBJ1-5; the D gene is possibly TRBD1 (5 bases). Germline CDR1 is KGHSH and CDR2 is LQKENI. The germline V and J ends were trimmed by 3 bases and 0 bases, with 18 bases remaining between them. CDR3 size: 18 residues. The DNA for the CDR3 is TGTGCCAGCTCACCGAGACAGACCACCGAATATAGCAATCAGCCCCAGCATTTT. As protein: CASSPRQTTEYSNQPQHF.

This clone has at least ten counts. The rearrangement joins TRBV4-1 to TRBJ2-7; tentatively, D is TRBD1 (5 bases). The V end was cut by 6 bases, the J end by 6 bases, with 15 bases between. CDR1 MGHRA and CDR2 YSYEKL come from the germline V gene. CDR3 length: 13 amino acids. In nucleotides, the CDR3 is TGCGCCAGCAGTCCAGGGTCGGGTTCCGAGCAGTACTTC. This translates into CASSPGSGSEQYF.

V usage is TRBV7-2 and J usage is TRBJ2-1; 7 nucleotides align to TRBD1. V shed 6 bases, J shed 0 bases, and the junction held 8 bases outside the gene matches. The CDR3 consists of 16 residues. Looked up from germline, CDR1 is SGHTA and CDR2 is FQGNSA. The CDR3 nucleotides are TGTGCCAGCAGGCTCTCAGGGGACAGCTCCTACAATGAGCAGTTCTTC. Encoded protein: CASRLSGDSSYNEQFF. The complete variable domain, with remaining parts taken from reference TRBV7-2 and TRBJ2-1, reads GAGVSQSPSNKVTEKGKDVELRCDPISGHTALYWYRQSLGQGLEFLIYFQGNSAPDKSGLPSDRFSAERTGGSVSTLTIQRTQQEDSAVYLCASRLSGDSSYNEQFFGPGTRLTVL.

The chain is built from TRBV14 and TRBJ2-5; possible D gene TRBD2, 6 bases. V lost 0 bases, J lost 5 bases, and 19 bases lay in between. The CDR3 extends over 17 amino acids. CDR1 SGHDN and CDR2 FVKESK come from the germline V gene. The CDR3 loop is CASSQDSGRITLETQYF. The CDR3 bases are TGTGCCAGCAGCCAAGATAGCGGACGGATTACGTTGGAGACCCAGTACTTC.

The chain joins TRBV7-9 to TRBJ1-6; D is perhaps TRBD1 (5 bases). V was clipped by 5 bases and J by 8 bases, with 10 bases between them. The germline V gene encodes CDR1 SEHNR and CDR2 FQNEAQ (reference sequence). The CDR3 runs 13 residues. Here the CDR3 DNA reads TGTGCCAGCAGCCGGGGGGACGATTCACCCCTCCACTTT. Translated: CASSRGDDSPLHF. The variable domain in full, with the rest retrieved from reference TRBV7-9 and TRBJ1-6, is DTGVSQNPRHKITKRGQNVTFRCDPISEHNRLYWYRQTLGQGPEFLTYFQNEAQLEKSRLLSDRFSAERPKGSFSTLEIQRTEQGDSAMYLCASSRGDDSPLHFGNGTRLTVT.

The DNA of the CDR3 is TGTGCCAGCAGCTTAGGGGGCGCCAACTATGGCTACACCTTC. This codes for CASSLGGANYGYTF. This chain joins TRBV7-2 and TRBJ1-2, with D possibly matching TRBD1 (5 bases). V lost 1 base, J lost 2 bases, and 8 bases lay in between. Germline-derived CDR1 and CDR2 are SGHTA and FQGNSA. There are 14 residues in the CDR3.

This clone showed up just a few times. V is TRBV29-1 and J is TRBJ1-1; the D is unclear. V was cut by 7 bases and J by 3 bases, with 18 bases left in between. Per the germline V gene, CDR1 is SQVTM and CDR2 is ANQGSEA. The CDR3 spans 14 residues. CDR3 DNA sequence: TGCAGCGCCGCAGCGGGCCGTCAGGACACTGAAGCTTTCTTT. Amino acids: CSAAAGRQDTEAFF.

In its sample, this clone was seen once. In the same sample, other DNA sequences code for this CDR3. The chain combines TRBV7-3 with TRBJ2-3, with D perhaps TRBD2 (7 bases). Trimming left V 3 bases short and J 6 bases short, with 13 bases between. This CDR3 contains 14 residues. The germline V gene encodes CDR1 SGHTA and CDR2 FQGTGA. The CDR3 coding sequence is TGTGCCAGCAGCTTGGGGGAGGGGGTGGATACGCAGTATTTT. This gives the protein CASSLGEGVDTQYF.

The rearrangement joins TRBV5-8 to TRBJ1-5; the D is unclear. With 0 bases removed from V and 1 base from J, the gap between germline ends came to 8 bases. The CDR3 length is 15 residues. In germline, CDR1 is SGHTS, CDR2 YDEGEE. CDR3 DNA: TGTGCCAGCAGCTTGGGGAGTTTGAGCAATCAGCCCCAGCATTTT. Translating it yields CASSLGSLSNQPQHF.

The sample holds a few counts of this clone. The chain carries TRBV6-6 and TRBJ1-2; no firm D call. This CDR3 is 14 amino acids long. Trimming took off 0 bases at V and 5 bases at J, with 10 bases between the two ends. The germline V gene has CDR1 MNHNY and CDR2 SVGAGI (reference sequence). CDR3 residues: CASSYSGGLYGYTF. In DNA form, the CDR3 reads TGTGCCAGCAGTTACTCGGGAGGGTTATATGGCTACACCTTC.

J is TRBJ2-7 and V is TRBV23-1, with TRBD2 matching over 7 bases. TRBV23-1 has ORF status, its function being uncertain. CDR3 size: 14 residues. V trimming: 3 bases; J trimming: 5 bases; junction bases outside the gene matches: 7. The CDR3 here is CASSHQRGFHEQYF. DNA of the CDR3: TGCGCCAGCAGTCATCAGCGGGGTTTCCACGAGCAGTACTTC.

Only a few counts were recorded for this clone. Here the CDR3 DNA reads TGTGCCAGCAGTTCCACACCCGGGACCGGGGAGCTGTTTTTT. It is translated as CASSSTPGTGELFF. The genes are TRBV7-2 and TRBJ2-2; D gene uncertain. There are 14 residues in the CDR3. V lost 6 bases, J lost 5 bases, and 13 bases lay in between. Germline V gives CDR1 SGHTA, CDR2 FQGNSA.

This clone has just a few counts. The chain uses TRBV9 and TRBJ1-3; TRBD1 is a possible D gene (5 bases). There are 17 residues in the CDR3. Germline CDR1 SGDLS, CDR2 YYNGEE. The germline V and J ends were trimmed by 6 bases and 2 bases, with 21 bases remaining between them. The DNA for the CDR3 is TGTGCCAGCAACCCTGAGGGGCACGGGGGACCTGGAAACACCATATATTTT. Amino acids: CASNPEGHGGPGNTIYF.

The CDR3 loop is CASSLGVGDFEQYF. CDR3 sequence (DNA): TGCGCCAGCAGCTTGGGTGTCGGGGACTTCGAGCAGTACTTC. The chain employs TRBV5-1 and TRBJ2-7, with a weak D call TRBD2 (6 bases). V lost 0 bases to trimming and J lost 6 bases, with 13 bases between them. Germline values: CDR1 SGHRS, CDR2 YFSETQ. The CDR3 length is 14 residues.

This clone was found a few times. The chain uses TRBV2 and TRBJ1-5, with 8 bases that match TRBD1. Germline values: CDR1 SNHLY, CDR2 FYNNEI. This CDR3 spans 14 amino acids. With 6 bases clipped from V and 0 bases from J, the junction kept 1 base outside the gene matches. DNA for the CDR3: TGTGCCAGCAGAGGACAGGGTAGCAATCAGCCCCAGCATTTT. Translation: CASRGQGSNQPQHF.

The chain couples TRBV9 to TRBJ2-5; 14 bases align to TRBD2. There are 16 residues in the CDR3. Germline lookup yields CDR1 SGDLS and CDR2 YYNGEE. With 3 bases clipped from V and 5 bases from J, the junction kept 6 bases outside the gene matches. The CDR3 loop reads CASSEGTSGGVETQYF. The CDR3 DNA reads TGTGCCAGCAGCGAGGGGACTAGCGGGGGAGTGGAGACCCAGTACTTC.

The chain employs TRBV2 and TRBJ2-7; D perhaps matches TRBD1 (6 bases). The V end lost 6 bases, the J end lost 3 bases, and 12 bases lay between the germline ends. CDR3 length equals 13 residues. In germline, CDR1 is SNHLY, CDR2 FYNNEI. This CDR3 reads CASSSGQNYEQYF. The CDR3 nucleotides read TGTGCCAGCAGCTCGGGACAAAACTACGAGCAGTACTTC.

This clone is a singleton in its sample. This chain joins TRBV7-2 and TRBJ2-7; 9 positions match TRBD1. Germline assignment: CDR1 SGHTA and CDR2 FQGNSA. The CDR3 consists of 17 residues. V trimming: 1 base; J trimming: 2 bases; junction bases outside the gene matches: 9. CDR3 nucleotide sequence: TGTGCCAGCAGCTTAGGGGCAGGGGACAGGGTCCCCTACGAGCAGTACTTC. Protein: CASSLGAGDRVPYEQYF.

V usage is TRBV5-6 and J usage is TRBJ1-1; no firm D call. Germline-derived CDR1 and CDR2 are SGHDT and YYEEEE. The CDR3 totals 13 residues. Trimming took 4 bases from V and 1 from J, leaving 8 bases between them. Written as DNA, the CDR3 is TGTGCCAGCAGCCCCGGAGCGAACACTGAAGCTTTCTTT. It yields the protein CASSPGANTEAFF.

As DNA, the CDR3 is TGTGCCAGCTCACCAGGCACTAGCGGTAAAGAGACCCAGTACTTC. Its protein product is CASSPGTSGKETQYF. The gene calls are TRBV18 and TRBJ2-5; 8 nucleotides align to TRBD2. CDR1 and CDR2 (germline): KGHSH, LQKENI. This CDR3 comprises 15 residues. Trimming removed 2 bases from V and 3 bases from J; junction bases left unmatched: 5.

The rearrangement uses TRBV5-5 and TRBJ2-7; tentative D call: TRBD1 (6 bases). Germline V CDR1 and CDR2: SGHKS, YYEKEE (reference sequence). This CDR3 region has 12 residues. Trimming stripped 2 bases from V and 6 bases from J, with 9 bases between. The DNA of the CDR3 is TGTGCCAGCAGCTTAGACAGGACCGAGCAGTACTTC. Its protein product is CASSLDRTEQYF.

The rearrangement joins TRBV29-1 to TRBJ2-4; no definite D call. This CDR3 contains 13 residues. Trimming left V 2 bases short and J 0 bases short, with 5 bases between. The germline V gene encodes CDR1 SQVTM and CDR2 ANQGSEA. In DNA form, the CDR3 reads TGCAGCGTTGAACCCTTAGCCAAAAACATTCAGTACTTC. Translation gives CSVEPLAKNIQYF.

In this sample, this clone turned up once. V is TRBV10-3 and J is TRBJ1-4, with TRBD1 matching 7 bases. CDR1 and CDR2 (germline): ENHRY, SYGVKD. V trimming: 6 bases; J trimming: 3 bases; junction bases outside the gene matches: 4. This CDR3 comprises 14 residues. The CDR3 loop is CAIRSGGSNEKLFF. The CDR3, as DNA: TGTGCCATCAGGTCAGGGGGGTCTAATGAAAAACTGTTTTTT.

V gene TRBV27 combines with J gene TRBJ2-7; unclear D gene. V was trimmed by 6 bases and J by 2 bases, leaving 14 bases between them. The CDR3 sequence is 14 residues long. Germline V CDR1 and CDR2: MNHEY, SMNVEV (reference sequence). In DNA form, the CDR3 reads TGTGCCAGCAGCACTACGGGTCGTGCCTACGAGCAGTACTTC. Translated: CASSTTGRAYEQYF.